The sequence of this T cell receptor (beta chain) was determined in a study of CD8+ T cells in alopecia areata. Study findings and constraints: Mouse data revealed clearer TCR sharing than patient data did, a gap possibly tied to HLA. Scalp sample sequencing also detects resident alphabeta T cells of normal skin.

The germline gives CDR1 SQVTM, CDR2 ANQGSEA. The CDR3 sequence is 19 residues long. This clone turned up a few times. Its antigen is not known. The junction does not match germline at one end; this may be a read error. CD4+ and CD8+ T cells were sorted from PBMCs. It was cDNA, reverse transcribed from extracted RNA, that served as the sequencing template. Assay used: immunoSEQ multiplex PCR; TCRdb lists only in-frame clones, some missing. Of 110,000 to 150,000 clones in the sample, about three fifths were seen once. Sequencing was done on a sample of CD8+ T cells sorted from blood. The rearrangement links TRBV29-1 to TRBJ1-4; 10 nucleotides agree with TRBD1. The receptor was derived from a human donor in good health. The CDR3 nucleotides read TGCAGCGTTGATCTGGATGGGACGGGGACAGGGGTGTCCTCAGGGCTTGAGGTTTTT. Translating gives CSVDLDGTGTGVSSGLEVF.